The 10 T cell receptor beta chains below all came from one sample that was sequenced in a study of blood T cell repertoires in COVID-19. Clones were read by immunoSEQ multiplex PCR, and TCRdb kept only the in-frame ones, dropping some. The table shows fewer than 300,000 clones, with 80% to 95% occurring only once. The sample comprised PBMCs or T cells enriched from blood (not recorded which). The source of these receptors is a woman aged 30 to 39 who had recovered from COVID-19.

The rearrangement uses TRBV9 and TRBJ2-5; 8 bases match TRBD2. There are 16 residues in the CDR3. V dropped 0 bases and J dropped 1; count of bases not matched to a gene: 5. CDR1 and CDR2 (germline): SGDLS, YYNGEE. CDR3 DNA sequence: TGTGCCAGCAGCGTAGTTCCTAGCGGGTTCCAAGAGACCCAGTACTTC. Translating it yields CASSVVPSGFQETQYF. The full variable domain, with the rest looked up from reference TRBV9 and TRBJ2-5, is DSGVTQTPKHLITATGQRVTLRCSPRSGDLSVYWYQQSLDQGLQFLIQYYNGEERAKGNILERFSAQQFPDLHSELNLSSLELGDSALYFCASSVVPSGFQETQYFGPGTRLLVL.

This chain connects TRBV28 to TRBJ1-4; possible D gene TRBD1, 6 bases. Trimming cost V 6 bases and J 2 bases, with 13 bases left between them. CDR3 length: 15 amino acids. Germline lookup yields CDR1 MDHEN and CDR2 SYDVKM. The CDR3 region has the DNA TGTGCCAGCAGCGGAACAGGGTGGACTAATGAAAAACTGTTTTTT. The encoded protein is CASSGTGWTNEKLFF.

This clone was counted a single time. CDR3 residues: CALGEEPYNEQFF. In nucleotides, the CDR3 is TGTGCCTTGGGGGAGGAGCCCTACAATGAGCAGTTCTTC. This chain connects TRBV30 to TRBJ2-1, with a possible D match to TRBD2 (6 bases). Trimming removed 7 bases at V and 2 bases at J, with 12 bases between. From germline, CDR1 is GTSNPN and CDR2 SVGIG (reference sequence). The CDR3 has 13 amino acids.

This chain links TRBV5-1 with TRBJ2-5; 7 bases align to TRBD1. The CDR3 runs 14 residues. Looked up from germline, CDR1 is SGHRS and CDR2 is YFSETQ. Unmatched junction bases numbered 7, after V lost 8 bases and J lost 0 bases. The CDR3 nucleotides read TGCGCCAGTAGGCCACAGGGGTACCAAGAGACCCAGTACTTC. Translating it yields CASRPQGYQETQYF. Complete variable domain (other parts from reference TRBV5-1 and TRBJ2-5): KAGVTQTPRYLIKTRGQQVTLSCSPISGHRSVSWYQQTPGQGLQFLFEYFSETQRNKGNFPGRFSGRQFSNSRSEMNVSTLELGDSALYLCASRPQGYQETQYFGPGTRLLVL.

V is TRBV5-1 and J is TRBJ1-5; 10 bases map to TRBD1. V lost 3 bases and J lost 4; bases outside the gene matches: 7. The CDR3 sequence is 16 residues long. Germline CDR1 is SGHRS and CDR2 is YFSETQ. CDR3 DNA sequence: TGCGCCAGCAGCTCAGGACAGGGGGGGTCGAATCAGCCCCAGCATTTT. Translating gives CASSSGQGGSNQPQHF.

The chain employs TRBV7-2 and TRBJ2-7, with D possibly being TRBD2 (6 bases). Trimming took 2 bases from V and 1 from J, leaving 12 bases between them. This CDR3 has 15 amino acids. CDR1 and CDR2 (germline): SGHTA, FQGNSA. In DNA, the CDR3 is TGTGCCAGCAGCTTAACGGGACTTAATTCCTACGAGCAGTACTTC. Amino acid sequence: CASSLTGLNSYEQYF.

Remarks on this clone: The same CDR3 arises from other DNA sequences in this sample as well. The chain uses TRBV5-4 and TRBJ2-5; the match to TRBD2 covers 12 bases. V lost 1 base to trimming and J lost 4 bases; unmatched junction nucleotides: 5. Germline values: CDR1 SGHNT, CDR2 YYREEE (reference sequence). The CDR3 covers 16 residues. The CDR3 bases are TGTGCCAGCAGCTTGAGGCTAGCGGGAGGGCGAGAGACCCAGTACTTC. It is translated as CASSLRLAGGRETQYF. Variable domain in full (rest from reference TRBV5-4 and TRBJ2-5): ETGVTQSPTHLIKTRGQQVTLRCSSQSGHNTVSWYQQALGQGPQFIFQYYREEENGRGNFPPRFSGLQFPNYSSELNVNALELDDSALYLCASSLRLAGGRETQYFGPGTRLLVL.

CDR3 sequence (DNA): TGTGCCAGCAGCTCGCAGGGGCTAACGGAGCAGTACTTC. Protein sequence: CASSSQGLTEQYF. The chain links TRBV7-2 to TRBJ2-7; a weak D match, TRBD1 (6 bases). CDR3 size: 13 residues. V lost 4 bases and J lost 7, with 14 bases in between. The germline V gene has CDR1 SGHTA and CDR2 FQGNSA.

This clone was seen only a few times. The V gene is TRBV11-2, the J gene TRBJ1-1; possibly TRBD1 for D (6 bases). Germline loops: CDR1 SGHAT, CDR2 FQNNGV. Trimming stripped 2 bases from V and 11 bases from J, with 15 bases between. This CDR3 spans 13 amino acids. DNA for the CDR3: TGTGCCAGCAGCTTATCCGGACAGCTTGGGGCTTTCTTT. It specifies CASSLSGQLGAFF.

The chain couples TRBV11-2 to TRBJ2-3, with 8 bases identical to TRBD2. The germline CDR1 and CDR2 sequences are SGHAT and FQNNGV. The CDR3 totals 15 residues. V was clipped by 5 bases and J by 6 bases; unmatched bases: 10. Here the CDR3 reads CASSLPGLGVDTQYF. In DNA, the CDR3 is TGTGCCAGCAGCCTCCCGGGACTAGGGGTTGATACGCAGTATTTT.